This TCR beta chain derives from a study of T cells in Graves' hyperthyroidism and ophthalmopathy. Study results and caveats: Blood also held most thyroid clonotypes expanded beyond 0.001. Stable hyperthyroidism was told apart from ophthalmopathy by a model built on 13 V-J features.

Newly diagnosed hyperthyroidism, duration under 2 months, in patients aged 18 to 65. Uncontrolled infection, other autoimmune disease, pregnancy or lactation disqualified patients from enrolment. The CDR3 consists of 14 residues. Trimming took 6 bases from V and 8 from J, leaving 17 bases between them. This clonotype was found many times. Its antigen is unidentified. The TCR beta CDR3 regions underwent amplification using RNA transcripts as the source. TCR CDR3 regions were first amplified by RT-PCR with HTBI primers. TCRdb fed the multiplex PCR reads into MiXCR, producing one record per CDR3 protein. The sample has 300,000 to 350,000 distinct CDR3 sequences; around 14% are singletons.

The chain is built from TRBV12-3 or TRBV12-4 and TRBJ2-1; D gene uncertain. Material: blood. The TCR sequence derives from a woman under 40 with Graves' hyperthyroidism. CDR3 in amino acids: CASRGTYGSDEQFF. In DNA form, the CDR3 reads TGTGCCAGCAGGGGTACCTATGGATCAGATGAGCAGTTCTTC.